The 18 T cell receptor beta chains listed next were all sequenced from one sample in a study of T cells after yellow fever vaccination. TCRdb re-analysed the 5' RACE reads in MiXCR, keeping a single row per CDR3 protein. The data show 250,000 to 400,000 distinct CDR3 sequences, approximately 4% seen once. The sequences come from PBMCs, collected 5 days after the yellow fever booster vaccination. These receptors all come from a man aged 18 to 30 who received the YFV17D yellow fever vaccine.

This clonotype occurred a few times. The J gene is TRBJ2-3, the V gene TRBV5-4; 16 nucleotides match TRBD2. This CDR3 is built from 16 residues. Trimming at V came to 3 bases and at J to 8 bases, leaving 6 bases not matched to a gene. Germline assignment: CDR1 SGHNT and CDR2 YYREEE (reference sequence). The CDR3 nucleotides read TGTGCCAGCAGCTACGGGACTAGCGGGGGGGCAGCTACGCAGTATTTT. Translated: CASSYGTSGGAATQYF. The full variable domain, with the rest looked up from reference TRBV5-4 and TRBJ2-3, is ETGVTQSPTHLIKTRGQQVTLRCSSQSGHNTVSWYQQALGQGPQFIFQYYREEENGRGNFPPRFSGLQFPNYSSELNVNALELDDSALYLCASSYGTSGGAATQYFGPGTRLTVL.

This clonotype showed up many times. The chain carries TRBV20-1 and TRBJ2-1; D is perhaps TRBD1 (6 bases). Trimming removed 6 bases from V and 7 bases from J, with 13 bases in between. Looked up from germline, CDR1 is DFQATT and CDR2 is SNEGSKA (reference sequence). The CDR3 sequence is 12 residues long. The chain's CDR3 is CSAEGDTNEQFF. The CDR3 DNA reads TGCAGTGCCGAGGGGGATACGAATGAGCAGTTCTTC.

There are a few counts of this clonotype. The rearrangement links TRBV9 to TRBJ2-1; TRBD2 is a possible D gene (5 bases). V lost 4 bases, J lost 8 bases, and 10 bases lay in between. Germline V gene sequence: CDR1 SGDLS, CDR2 YYNGEE. CDR3 size: 12 residues. CDR3 coding DNA: TGTGCCAGCAGCACGACTATGGATGAGCAGTTCTTC. This translates into CASSTTMDEQFF.

V and J are TRBV20-1 and TRBJ1-2; the D is unclear. This CDR3 region has 13 residues. Trimming shortened V by 4 bases and J by 1 base, and 10 bases separated the two germline ends. Germline V gene data show CDR1 as DFQATT and CDR2 as SNEGSKA (reference sequence). CDR3 DNA: TGCAGTGCTACTCCGACGGATAACTATGGCTACACCTTC. Protein product: CSATPTDNYGYTF.

This clonotype was counted between two and nine times. V gene TRBV4-2 combines with J gene TRBJ1-1, with no clear D. Germline loops: CDR1 LGHNA, CDR2 YNFKEQ. V lost 1 base and J 5 bases, leaving 11 bases between the germline ends. The CDR3 contains 14 residues. CDR3: CASSQVREETEAFF. CDR3 DNA sequence: TGTGCCAGCAGCCAAGTTAGGGAGGAAACTGAAGCTTTCTTT.

The rearrangement links TRBV3-1 to TRBJ2-5, with D unclear. Trimming took 1 base from V and 9 from J, leaving 9 bases between them. Per germline, CDR1 LGHDT and CDR2 YNNKEL (reference sequence). The CDR3 runs to 12 residues. CDR3 residues: CASSQGQVPQYF. CDR3 sequence (DNA): TGTGCCAGCAGCCAAGGTCAGGTTCCCCAGTACTTC.

This clonotype was counted at least ten times. CDR3 DNA: TGCGCCAGCAGCCCCGGCAGGGCGGAGGATACGCAGTATTTT. Translated, it gives CASSPGRAEDTQYF. V is TRBV5-1 and J is TRBJ2-3; TRBD1 might be the D (5 bases). The CDR3 loop spans 14 amino acids. Germline V lookup: CDR1 SGHRS, CDR2 YFSETQ. V shed 4 bases and J shed 6 bases, with 15 bases lying between them. Using reference TRBV5-1 and TRBJ2-3 for the parts outside the CDR3, the full variable domain is KAGVTQTPRYLIKTRGQQVTLSCSPISGHRSVSWYQQTPGQGLQFLFEYFSETQRNKGNFPGRFSGRQFSNSRSEMNVSTLELGDSALYLCASSPGRAEDTQYFGPGTRLTVL.

There are a few counts of this clonotype. The chain is built from TRBV6-5 and TRBJ1-1; D perhaps matches TRBD1 (5 bases). Trimming took off 2 bases at V and 2 bases at J, with 9 bases between the two ends. Per germline, CDR1 MNHEY and CDR2 SVGAGI. The CDR3 runs to 14 residues. The CDR3 DNA reads as TGTGCCAGCAGTTACGCCAGGGCAAACACTGAAGCTTTCTTT. Protein product: CASSYARANTEAFF.

The chain employs TRBV6-5 and TRBJ2-1; D tentatively fits TRBD1 or TRBD2 (5 bases each). CDR3 length: 14 amino acids. Germline CDR1 reads MNHEY; CDR2 reads SVGAGI. Between the trimmed V and J ends, which lost 2 bases and 9 bases, there was a span of 14 bases. The CDR3, as DNA: TGTGCCAGCAGTTACGCCGGGACGGCTGGTGAGCAGTTCTTC. Protein product: CASSYAGTAGEQFF.

Only a few counts were recorded for this clonotype. The V gene is TRBV4-2, the J gene TRBJ1-4, with a weak D call TRBD1 (5 bases). Per the germline V gene, CDR1 is LGHNA and CDR2 is YNFKEQ. Trimming took off 3 bases at V and 7 bases at J, with 18 bases between the two ends. CDR3 length equals 16 residues. The DNA of the CDR3 is TGTGCCAGCAGCCAGGGGGTGAGAGTGGGCGGTGAAAAACTGTTTTTT. Protein product: CASSQGVRVGGEKLFF.

The rearrangement uses TRBV4-3 and TRBJ2-1, with D possibly matching TRBD1 (7 bases). Germline V gene lookup returns CDR1 LGHNA and CDR2 YSLEER. The CDR3 extends over 14 amino acids. V was shortened by 2 bases and J by 9 bases, with 14 bases between the two germline ends. The CDR3 bases are TGCGCCAGCAGCCAAAACTACAGGGGAGGTGAGCAGTTCTTC. It codes for CASSQNYRGGEQFF.

The chain has TRBV4-3 and TRBJ1-3; 9 bases match TRBD1. This CDR3 has 16 amino acids. Trimming took 4 bases from V and 0 from J; bases not matched to a gene: 4. Germline lookup yields CDR1 LGHNA and CDR2 YSLEER. The CDR3 spells CASSPRDRDSGNTIYF. The CDR3 bases are TGCGCCAGCAGCCCCCGGGACAGGGACTCTGGAAACACCATATATTTT.

This clonotype was recorded a few times. V gene TRBV7-2 combines with J gene TRBJ1-2, with a tentative D call TRBD1 (5 bases). This CDR3 has 15 residues. Germline CDR1 SGHTA, CDR2 FQGNSA. V was clipped by 0 bases and J by 3 bases, with 11 bases between them. CDR3 nucleotide sequence: TGTGCCAGCAGCTTAGCGGGAGGGGAGTACTATGGCTACACCTTC. Residues: CASSLAGGEYYGYTF.

This clonotype was recorded at least ten times. The CDR3 loop reads CATTERDRVGGEQFF. CDR3 DNA sequence: TGTGCCACCACCGAACGGGACAGGGTAGGTGGTGAGCAGTTCTTC. The chain has TRBV10-3 and TRBJ2-1; 9 nucleotides match TRBD1. With 10 bases clipped from V and 9 bases from J, the junction kept 16 bases outside the gene matches. Germline V gives CDR1 ENHRY, CDR2 SYGVKD. There are 15 residues in the CDR3.

This clonotype was counted ten times or more. V is TRBV7-7 and J is TRBJ1-4, with D perhaps matching TRBD1 (6 bases). V lost 5 bases to trimming and J lost 0 bases, with 10 bases between them. This CDR3 has 15 amino acids. CDR1 and CDR2 from the germline V gene are SSHAT and FNYEAQ (reference sequence). The CDR3 DNA sequence: TGTGCCAGCAGCCCGACAGGTGCAACTAATGAAAAACTGTTTTTT. It encodes CASSPTGATNEKLFF.

This sequence joins TRBV6-5 and TRBJ1-6, with D maybe TRBD1 (5 bases). Per the germline V gene, CDR1 is MNHEY and CDR2 is SVGAGI. The V end lost 6 bases, the J end lost 8 bases, and 17 bases lay between the germline ends. There are 15 residues in the CDR3. The CDR3 sequence: CASRHEPGRYSPLHF. CDR3 sequence (DNA): TGTGCCAGCAGACATGAACCGGGACGGTATTCACCCCTCCACTTT.

J is TRBJ2-2 and V is TRBV11-2; D uncertain. The CDR3 is 15 residues long. Germline CDR1 and CDR2: SGHAT and FQNNGV. Trimming shortened V by 4 bases and J by 0 bases, and 9 bases separated the two germline ends. In DNA, the CDR3 is TGTGCCAGCAGCTCCCCCTCCGCGAACACCGGGGAGCTGTTTTTT. Protein: CASSSPSANTGELFF. Full variable domain (remainder filled in from reference TRBV11-2 and TRBJ2-2): EAGVAQSPRYKIIEKRQSVAFWCNPISGHATLYWYQQILGQGPKLLIQFQNNGVVDDSQLPKDRFSAERLKGVDSTLKIQPAKLEDSAVYLCASSSPSANTGELFFGEGSRLTVL.

The V call is TRBV12-3 or TRBV12-4, the J call TRBJ2-5, with 7 bases identical to TRBD2. The CDR3 has 14 amino acids. The J segment lost 3 bases and the V segment lost 5 bases, leaving 6 bases of the junction unmatched. This CDR3 is CASSRGAGEETQYF. Written as DNA, the CDR3 is TGTGCCAGCAGTCGCGGGGCGGGGGAAGAGACCCAGTACTTC.